This TCR beta chain is from a study of post-analysis software for immune sequencing data (dated by TCRdb to 2015 to 2017). For the wider study: Relapsing-remitting, secondary progressive and progressive-relapsing multiple sclerosis were recorded as disease courses, and subtype annotation was lacking for some patients. The patient repertoires were set against about 12 previously published healthy control repertoires from donors whose ages ranged from about 6 to 26 years. A subset of samples was prepared in parallel using single-end sample barcoding, then pooled and co-amplified after Illumina adapter ligation.

To demonstrate the VDJtools post-analysis software, the study profiled TCR beta repertoires from the peripheral blood of around 13 young patients with multiple sclerosis. The multiple sclerosis patients were children and adolescents between about 6 and 16 years of age. This clonotype was detected only a few times. Its recognized antigen is unknown. No base-level quality is on record; no much larger clone is a single base apart. Study-level results and caveats: The control group was slightly older than the multiple sclerosis patient group. Compared with controls, multiple sclerosis patients had significantly lower normalized Chao1 diversity, a finding suggesting substantial peripheral T-cell clonal expansion. Direct clustering with F measure showed strong co-clustering of samples prepared in the same batch, prompting a batch-effect correction. Four to six TRBV segments, including TRBV5-6, TRBV5-1 and TRBV20-1, were significantly more frequent in patients than controls.

The junction carries 18 bases between V and J, which are trimmed by 5 bases and 5 bases respectively. The CDR3 measures 15 amino acids from cysteine to phenylalanine. The entry retains the CDR3 DNA only, 45 bases that are in frame from base 1. Looking up the germline V gene yields CDR1 SGHTA and CDR2 FQGTGA. The library was prepared using PCR. Sequencer: Illumina HiSeq 2500. Unique molecular identifiers were incorporated into TCR beta cDNA libraries to reduce PCR and sequencing biases. Every 1 to 10 million input T cells yielded around 500,000 cDNA molecules, meaning each molecule approximated one T cell. The same protocol used for the earlier healthy control dataset was applied to prepare and sequence the patient libraries. Samples belonging to the same batch were prepared together, multiplexed and sequenced on a shared HiSeq lane. The study's processing was this. Raw barcoded reads were processed with MIGEC, discarding single-read molecular identifier groups before consensus assembly and CDR3 extraction. Clonotype tables were post-analysed with VDJtools, and diversity was normalized by down-sampling all datasets to the smallest sample size. In repertoire overlap clustering, CDR3 amino acid sequences, but not nucleotide sequences, were matched to correct batch-related cross-sample contamination. Using fastp at Q25 and MiXCR, TCRdb reprocessed the public reads and kept productive beta chains. Under each unique CDR3 protein, matching rows form one entry showing the most common genes and DNA. The V and J calls come from TCRdb's annotation, not from the publication. Counted in this sample were 800,000 to 950,000 distinct CDR3 sequences; approximately 53% of them appeared once. In total, the top ten clones hold around 4.5% of the sample.

The receptor was derived from a girl between 5 and 17 years old with multiple sclerosis. This chain is built from TRBV7-3 and TRBJ2-5, with the D assignment possibly TRBD1 or TRBD2, given 6 matching bases for each. What was sequenced was blood. The nucleotide sequence reads TGTGCCAGCAGCGCAATACAGGGACTCGGGGAGACCCAGTACTTC. It translates as CASSAIQGLGETQYF.